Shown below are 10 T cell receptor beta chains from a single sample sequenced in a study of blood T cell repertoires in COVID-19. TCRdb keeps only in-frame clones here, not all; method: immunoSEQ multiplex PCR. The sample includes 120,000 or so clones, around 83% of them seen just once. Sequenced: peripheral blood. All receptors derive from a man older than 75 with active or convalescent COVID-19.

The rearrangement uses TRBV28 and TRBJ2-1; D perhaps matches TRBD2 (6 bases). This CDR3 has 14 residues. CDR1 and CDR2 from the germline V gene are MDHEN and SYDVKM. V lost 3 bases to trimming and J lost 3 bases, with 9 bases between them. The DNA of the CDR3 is TGTGCCAGCAGTTTGGAGGGAAACTACAATGAGCAGTTCTTC. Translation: CASSLEGNYNEQFF.

CDR3 residues: CASSLDVGRMNTEAFF. As DNA, the CDR3 is TGTGCCAGCAGCTTAGATGTTGGCAGGATGAACACTGAAGCTTTCTTT. The chain uses TRBV7-2 and TRBJ1-1; D not certain. In germline, CDR1 is SGHTA, CDR2 FQGNSA. This CDR3 contains 16 residues. Trimming shortened V by 1 base and J by 0 bases, and 12 bases separated the two germline ends.

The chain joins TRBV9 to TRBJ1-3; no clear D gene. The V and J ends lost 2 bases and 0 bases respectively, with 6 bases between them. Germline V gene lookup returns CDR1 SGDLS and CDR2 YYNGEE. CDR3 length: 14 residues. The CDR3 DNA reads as TGTGCCAGCAGCGTTGTAGACTCTGGAAACACCATATATTTT. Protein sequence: CASSVVDSGNTIYF.

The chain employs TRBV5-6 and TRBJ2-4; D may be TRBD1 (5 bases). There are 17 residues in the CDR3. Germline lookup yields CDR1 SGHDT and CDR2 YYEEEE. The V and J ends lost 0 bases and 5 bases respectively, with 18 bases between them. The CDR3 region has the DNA TGTGCCAGCAGCTTGGAGGTCGGGTCCAGGGCTGAAAACATTCAGTACTTC. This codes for CASSLEVGSRAENIQYF.

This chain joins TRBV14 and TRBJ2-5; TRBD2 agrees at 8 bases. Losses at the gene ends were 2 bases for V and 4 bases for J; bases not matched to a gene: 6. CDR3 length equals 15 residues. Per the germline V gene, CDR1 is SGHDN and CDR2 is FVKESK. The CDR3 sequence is CASSQRRGGTETQYF. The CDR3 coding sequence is TGTGCCAGCAGCCAACGTCGGGGGGGAACAGAGACCCAGTACTTC. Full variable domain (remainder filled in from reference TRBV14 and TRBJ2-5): EAGVTQFPSHSVIEKGQTVTLRCDPISGHDNLYWYRRVMGKEIKFLLHFVKESKQDESGMPNNRFLAERTGGTYSTLKVQPAELEDSGVYFCASSQRRGGTETQYFGPGTRLLVL.

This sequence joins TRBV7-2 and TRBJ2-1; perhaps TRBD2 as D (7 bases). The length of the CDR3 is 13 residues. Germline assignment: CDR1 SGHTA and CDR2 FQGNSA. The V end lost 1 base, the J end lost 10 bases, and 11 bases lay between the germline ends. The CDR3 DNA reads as TGTGCCAGCAGCTTAGAGAGGGGGGGGGAGCAGTTCTTC. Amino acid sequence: CASSLERGGEQFF.

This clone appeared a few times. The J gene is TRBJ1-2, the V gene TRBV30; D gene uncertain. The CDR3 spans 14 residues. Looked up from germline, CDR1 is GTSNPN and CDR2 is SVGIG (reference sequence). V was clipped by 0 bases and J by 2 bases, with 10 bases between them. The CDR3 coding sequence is TGTGCCTGGAGTGTAAAGGCAGGAAACTATGGCTACACCTTC. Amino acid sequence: CAWSVKAGNYGYTF. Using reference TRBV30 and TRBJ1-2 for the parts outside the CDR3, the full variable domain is SQTIHQWPATLVQPVGSPLSLECTVEGTSNPNLYWYRQAAGRGLQLLFYSVGIGQISSEVPQNLSASRPQDRQFILSSKKLLLSDSGFYLCAWSVKAGNYGYTFGSGTRLTVV.

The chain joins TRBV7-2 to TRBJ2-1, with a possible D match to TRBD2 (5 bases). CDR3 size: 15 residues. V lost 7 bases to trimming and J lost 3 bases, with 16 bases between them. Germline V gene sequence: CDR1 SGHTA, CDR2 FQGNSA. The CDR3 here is CASTRRLLSYNEQFF. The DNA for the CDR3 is TGTGCCAGCACCCGGAGGCTATTGAGCTACAATGAGCAGTTCTTC. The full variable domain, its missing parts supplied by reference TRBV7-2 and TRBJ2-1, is GAGVSQSPSNKVTEKGKDVELRCDPISGHTALYWYRQSLGQGLEFLIYFQGNSAPDKSGLPSDRFSAERTGGSVSTLTIQRTQQEDSAVYLCASTRRLLSYNEQFFGPGTRLTVL.

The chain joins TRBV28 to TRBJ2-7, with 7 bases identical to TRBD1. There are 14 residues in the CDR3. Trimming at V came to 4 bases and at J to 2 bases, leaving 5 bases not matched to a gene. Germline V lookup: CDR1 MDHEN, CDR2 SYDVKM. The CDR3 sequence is CASSSGTAPYEQYF. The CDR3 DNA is TGTGCCAGCAGTTCGGGGACAGCCCCCTACGAGCAGTACTTC.

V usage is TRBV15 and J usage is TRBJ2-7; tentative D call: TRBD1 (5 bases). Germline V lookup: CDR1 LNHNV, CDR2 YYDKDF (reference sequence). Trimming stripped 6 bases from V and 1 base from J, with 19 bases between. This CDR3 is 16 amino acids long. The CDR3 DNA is TGTGCCACCAGTTTTGGGGCAACGGCAGGGTCCTACGAGCAGTACTTC. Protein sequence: CATSFGATAGSYEQYF.